Listed below are T cell receptor beta chains from one sample, sequenced in a study of vaccination and CD4 T cells after COVID-19. MiXCR, applied by TCRdb to the PCR reads, yields one record per CDR3 protein. The sample holds over 20,000 distinct CDR3 sequences, about a third seen once. These receptors have no known antigen. Sequenced material: CD4+ T cells from blood, cultured in vitro, taken about 7 months after SARS-CoV-2 vaccination. The source is a human donor who had recovered from COVID-19. The CDR3 runs from the conserved cysteine through the conserved F or W. D genes are given only for firm matches. Clone size is shown for a subset of rows, as once, few, many or a class of expanded clone.

j_gene: TRBJ2-5
abundance: few
d_gene: TRBD2
v_gene: TRBV7-2
CDR3nt: TGTGCCAGCAGCTTAGTGACTAGCGCGGAGACCCAGTACTTC
CDR3aa: CASSLVTSAETQYF

j_gene: TRBJ2-1
abundance: few
d_gene: TRBD1
v_gene: TRBV19
CDR3nt: TGTGCCAGTAGTCCCAGGGACAGGACCTTCTATGAGCAGTTCTTC
CDR3aa: CASSPRDRTFYEQFF

j_gene: TRBJ2-3
abundance: NA
d_gene: TRBD2
v_gene: TRBV5-1
CDR3nt: TGCGCCAGCAGCTGGGGACTAGCGGGAGGGGCACAGTATACGCAGTATTTT
CDR3aa: CASSWGLAGGAQYTQYF

j_gene: TRBJ2-7
abundance: NA
d_gene: NA
v_gene: TRBV7-8
CDR3nt: TGTGCCAGCAGCTCCACAGCCTACGAGCAGTACTTC
CDR3aa: CASSSTAYEQYF

j_gene: TRBJ1-3
abundance: few
d_gene: NA
v_gene: TRBV20-1
CDR3nt: TGCAGTGCTAGAGTCATGGGCAACTCTGGAAACACCATATATTTT
CDR3aa: CSARVMGNSGNTIYF

j_gene: TRBJ1-2
abundance: few
d_gene: TRBD1
v_gene: TRBV11-1
CDR3nt: TGTGCCAGCAGCTTAGCTGGGACAGGACGGGGCTACACCTTC
CDR3aa: CASSLAGTGRGYTF

j_gene: TRBJ2-2
abundance: few
d_gene: NA
v_gene: TRBV6-5
CDR3nt: TGTGCCAGCAGTTACCGTCGGCAGGGCCGGACCGGGGAGCTGTTTTTT
CDR3aa: CASSYRRQGRTGELFF

j_gene: TRBJ2-3
abundance: few
d_gene: TRBD2
v_gene: TRBV7-6
CDR3nt: TGTGCCAGCAGCTTAGCTAGCGGGAGATCTGGTACGCAGTATTTT
CDR3aa: CASSLASGRSGTQYF

j_gene: TRBJ1-5
abundance: NA
d_gene: TRBD1
v_gene: TRBV30
CDR3nt: TGTGCCTGGACCCCGGGACAGGGCCTTCAGCCCCAGCATTTT
CDR3aa: CAWTPGQGLQPQHF

j_gene: TRBJ1-6
abundance: NA
d_gene: NA
v_gene: TRBV2
CDR3nt: TGTGCCAGCAAGGCCAGGGTGGATAATTCACCCCTCCACTTT
CDR3aa: CASKARVDNSPLHF

j_gene: TRBJ1-5
abundance: NA
d_gene: NA
v_gene: TRBV28
CDR3nt: TGTGCCAGCAGTTTAGGGGGAAGGAATCAGCCCCAGCATTTT
CDR3aa: CASSLGGRNQPQHF

j_gene: TRBJ1-5
abundance: NA
d_gene: NA
v_gene: TRBV14
CDR3nt: TGTGCCAGCAGTCAGAATAGCAATCAGCCCCAGCATTTT
CDR3aa: CASSQNSNQPQHF

j_gene: TRBJ1-1
abundance: NA
d_gene: NA
v_gene: TRBV19
CDR3nt: TGTGCCAATTCAGCGGGGGTCATGAACACTCAAGCTTTCTTT
CDR3aa: CANSAGVMNTQAFF

j_gene: TRBJ1-1
abundance: few
d_gene: TRBD1
v_gene: TRBV19
CDR3nt: TGTGCCAGTAGAAACACAGGGGGTAGCACTGAAGCTTTCTTT
CDR3aa: CASRNTGGSTEAFF

j_gene: TRBJ2-7
abundance: NA
d_gene: TRBD2
v_gene: TRBV20-1
CDR3nt: TGCAGTGCTAGAGTCGGGGGAGGGGAGCACGAGCAGTACTTC
CDR3aa: CSARVGGGEHEQYF

j_gene: TRBJ1-2
abundance: NA
d_gene: TRBD1
v_gene: TRBV10-3
CDR3nt: TGTGCCACCGAAAACAGGGGGCGGAAACTTAACTATGGCTACACCTTC
CDR3aa: CATENRGRKLNYGYTF

j_gene: TRBJ2-5
abundance: NA
d_gene: TRBD2
v_gene: TRBV12-3/TRBV12-4
CDR3nt: TGTGCCAGCAGTCTACTAGCGAATACGGAGACCCAGTACTTC
CDR3aa: CASSLLANTETQYF

j_gene: TRBJ1-1
abundance: few
d_gene: TRBD1
v_gene: TRBV19
CDR3nt: TGTGCCAGTAGTCCCTCCACCGGACAGGGGAACACTGAAGCTTTCTTT
CDR3aa: CASSPSTGQGNTEAFF

j_gene: TRBJ2-3
abundance: few
d_gene: TRBD1
v_gene: TRBV20-1
CDR3nt: TGCAGTGCTAGAGCCGACAGGGGGTTTACAGATACGCAGTATTTT
CDR3aa: CSARADRGFTDTQYF

j_gene: TRBJ2-3
abundance: few
d_gene: TRBD2
v_gene: TRBV6-1
CDR3nt: TGTGCCAGCAGTGAATTAAGAAGCGGGAGACGGGATACGCAGTATTTT
CDR3aa: CASSELRSGRRDTQYF

j_gene: TRBJ2-5
abundance: NA
d_gene: NA
v_gene: TRBV7-3
CDR3nt: TGTGCCAGCAGCCAAGGTTCTCAAGAGACCCAGTACTTC
CDR3aa: CASSQGSQETQYF

j_gene: TRBJ2-1
abundance: few
d_gene: NA
v_gene: TRBV7-2
CDR3nt: TGTGCCAGCAGCCTCCCGGACAAAAATGAGCAGTTCTTC
CDR3aa: CASSLPDKNEQFF

j_gene: TRBJ2-7
abundance: NA
d_gene: NA
v_gene: TRBV5-1
CDR3nt: TGCGCCAGCAGCTCAGAACCCGACAGCTACGAGCAGTACTTC
CDR3aa: CASSSEPDSYEQYF

j_gene: TRBJ1-6
abundance: few
d_gene: TRBD1
v_gene: TRBV5-1
CDR3nt: TGCGCCAGCAGCTTGGCGACAGGGGTATCACCCCTCCACTTT
CDR3aa: CASSLATGVSPLHF

j_gene: TRBJ2-7
abundance: NA
d_gene: NA
v_gene: TRBV28
CDR3nt: TGTGCCAGCAGTTCGCCTGCGGGCCCATACGAGCAGTACTTC
CDR3aa: CASSSPAGPYEQYF

j_gene: TRBJ2-2
abundance: NA
d_gene: TRBD1
v_gene: TRBV18
CDR3nt: TGTGCCAGCACCCTAACGACACAGGGGTCCACCGGGGAGCTGTTTTTT
CDR3aa: CASTLTTQGSTGELFF

j_gene: TRBJ2-1
abundance: NA
d_gene: NA
v_gene: TRBV20-1
CDR3nt: TGCAGTGCTAGGCGGAAGGTCTACAATGAGCAGTTCTTC
CDR3aa: CSARRKVYNEQFF

j_gene: TRBJ2-5
abundance: NA
d_gene: NA
v_gene: TRBV6-1
CDR3nt: TGTGCCAGCAGAGAGAGACATGGGTTGGGGGAGAAAGAGACCCAGTACTTC
CDR3aa: CASRERHGLGEKETQYF

j_gene: TRBJ2-1
abundance: few
d_gene: TRBD2
v_gene: TRBV20-1
CDR3nt: TGCAGTGCTACGGGTTCCCTAGCGGGAGCCCCGGAGCAGTTCTTC
CDR3aa: CSATGSLAGAPEQFF

j_gene: TRBJ2-2
abundance: few
d_gene: NA
v_gene: TRBV7-3
CDR3nt: TGTGCCAGCAGCCCCATAAGCACCGGGGAGCTGTTTTTT
CDR3aa: CASSPISTGELFF

j_gene: TRBJ2-5
abundance: NA
d_gene: NA
v_gene: TRBV20-1
CDR3nt: TGCAGTGGTGTGGGAGCAGAGACCCAGTACTTC
CDR3aa: CSGVGAETQYF

j_gene: TRBJ2-5
abundance: few
d_gene: TRBD2
v_gene: TRBV20-1
CDR3nt: TGCAGTGCTAGAGATCTAGGGGGACTAGCCTTACAAGAGACCCAGTACTTC
CDR3aa: CSARDLGGLALQETQYF

j_gene: TRBJ2-7
abundance: few
d_gene: TRBD1
v_gene: TRBV6-1
CDR3nt: TGTGCCAGCAAGGGGACAGACTCCTACGAGCAGTACTTC
CDR3aa: CASKGTDSYEQYF

j_gene: TRBJ1-5
abundance: NA
d_gene: NA
v_gene: TRBV18
CDR3nt: TGTGCCAGCTCACAAATACAGGGCAATCAGCCCCAGCATTTT
CDR3aa: CASSQIQGNQPQHF

j_gene: TRBJ2-3
abundance: few
d_gene: NA
v_gene: TRBV7-8
CDR3nt: TGTGCCAGCAGCTCCCGATTAGTAGATACGCAGTATTTT
CDR3aa: CASSSRLVDTQYF

j_gene: TRBJ1-6
abundance: NA
d_gene: TRBD1
v_gene: TRBV20-1
CDR3nt: TGCAGTGCACCCAGGGGGGGAGCACCCCTCCACTTT
CDR3aa: CSAPRGGAPLHF

j_gene: TRBJ2-1
abundance: NA
d_gene: NA
v_gene: TRBV20-1
CDR3nt: TGCAGTGCTACCCAGGGACTCTCCTACAATGAGCAGTTCTTC
CDR3aa: CSATQGLSYNEQFF

j_gene: TRBJ2-1
abundance: NA
d_gene: TRBD2
v_gene: TRBV27
CDR3nt: TGTGCCAGCAGTTTGGAATATAGCGGGAGGGCTAATGAGCAGTTCTTC
CDR3aa: CASSLEYSGRANEQFF

j_gene: TRBJ2-1
abundance: NA
d_gene: NA
v_gene: TRBV6-1
CDR3nt: TGTGCCAGCTCCTTCTCTATCAATGAGCAGTTCTTC
CDR3aa: CASSFSINEQFF

j_gene: TRBJ1-2
abundance: NA
d_gene: NA
v_gene: TRBV24-1
CDR3nt: TGTGCCACCAGTGACCCAGGGTATGGCTACACCTTC
CDR3aa: CATSDPGYGYTF

j_gene: TRBJ2-7
abundance: NA
d_gene: TRBD2
v_gene: TRBV20-1
CDR3nt: TGCAGTGCAATATCTTCTAGCGGGAGGGCTGCGGGAGAGCAGTACTTC
CDR3aa: CSAISSSGRAAGEQYF

j_gene: TRBJ1-1
abundance: NA
d_gene: TRBD1
v_gene: TRBV19
CDR3nt: TGTGCCAGTAGCGCGACAGGGAACCCGACCACGAACACTGAAGCTTTCTTT
CDR3aa: CASSATGNPTTNTEAFF

j_gene: TRBJ2-5
abundance: NA
d_gene: TRBD1
v_gene: TRBV9
CDR3nt: TGTGCCAGCAGCGTAGACGGACAGGGTGGAGAGACCCAGTACTTC
CDR3aa: CASSVDGQGGETQYF

j_gene: TRBJ2-1
abundance: NA
d_gene: NA
v_gene: TRBV24-1
CDR3nt: TGTGCCACCAGTGACCTACCCAGACCGATTCCTAGCTCCTACAATGAGCAGTTCTTC
CDR3aa: CATSDLPRPIPSSYNEQFF